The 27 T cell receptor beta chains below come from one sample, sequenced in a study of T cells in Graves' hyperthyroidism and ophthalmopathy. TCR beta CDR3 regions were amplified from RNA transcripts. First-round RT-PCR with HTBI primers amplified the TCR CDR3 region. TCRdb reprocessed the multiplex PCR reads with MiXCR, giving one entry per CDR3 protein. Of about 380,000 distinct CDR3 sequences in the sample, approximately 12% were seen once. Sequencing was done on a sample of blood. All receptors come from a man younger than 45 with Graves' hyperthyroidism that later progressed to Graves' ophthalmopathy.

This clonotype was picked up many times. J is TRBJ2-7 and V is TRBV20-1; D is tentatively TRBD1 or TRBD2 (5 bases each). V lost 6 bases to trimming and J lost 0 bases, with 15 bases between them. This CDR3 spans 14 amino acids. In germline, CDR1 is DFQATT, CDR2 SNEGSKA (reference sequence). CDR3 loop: CSASVAGSSYEQYF. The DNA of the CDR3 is TGCAGTGCCTCGGTGGCAGGGAGCTCCTACGAGCAGTACTTC.

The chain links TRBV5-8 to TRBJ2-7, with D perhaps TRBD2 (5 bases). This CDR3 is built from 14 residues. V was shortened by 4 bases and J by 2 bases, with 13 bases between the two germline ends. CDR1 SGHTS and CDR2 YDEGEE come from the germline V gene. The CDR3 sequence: CASSQTGSAYEQYF. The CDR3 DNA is TGTGCCAGCAGCCAAACGGGGTCCGCCTACGAGCAGTACTTC. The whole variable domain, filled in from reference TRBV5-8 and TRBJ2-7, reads EAGVTQSPTHLIKTRGQQATLRCSPISGHTSVYWYQQALGLGLQFLLWYDEGEERNRGNFPPRFSGRQFPNYSSELNVNALELEDSALYLCASSQTGSAYEQYFGPGTRLTVT.

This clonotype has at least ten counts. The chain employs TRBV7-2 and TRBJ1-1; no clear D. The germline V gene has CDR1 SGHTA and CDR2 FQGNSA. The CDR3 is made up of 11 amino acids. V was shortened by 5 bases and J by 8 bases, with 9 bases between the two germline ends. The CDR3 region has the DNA TGTGCCAGCAGCGGACTGTTAGAAGCTTTCTTT. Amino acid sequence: CASSGLLEAFF. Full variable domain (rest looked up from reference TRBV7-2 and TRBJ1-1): GAGVSQSPSNKVTEKGKDVELRCDPISGHTALYWYRQSLGQGLEFLIYFQGNSAPDKSGLPSDRFSAERTGGSVSTLTIQRTQQEDSAVYLCASSGLLEAFFGQGTRLTVV.

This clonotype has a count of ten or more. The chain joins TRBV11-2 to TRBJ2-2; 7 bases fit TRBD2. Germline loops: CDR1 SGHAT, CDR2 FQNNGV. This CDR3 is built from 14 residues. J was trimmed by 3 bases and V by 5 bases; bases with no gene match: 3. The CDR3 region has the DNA TGTGCCAGCAGCCCTAGCGGACACACCGGGGAGCTGTTTTTT. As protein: CASSPSGHTGELFF.

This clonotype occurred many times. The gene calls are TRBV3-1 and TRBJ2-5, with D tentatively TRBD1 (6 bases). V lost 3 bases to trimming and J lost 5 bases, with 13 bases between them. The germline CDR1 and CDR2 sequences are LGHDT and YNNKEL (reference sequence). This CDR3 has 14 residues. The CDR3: CASSQDSIRETQYF. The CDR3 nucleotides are TGTGCCAGCAGCCAGGACAGTATCCGGGAGACCCAGTACTTC.

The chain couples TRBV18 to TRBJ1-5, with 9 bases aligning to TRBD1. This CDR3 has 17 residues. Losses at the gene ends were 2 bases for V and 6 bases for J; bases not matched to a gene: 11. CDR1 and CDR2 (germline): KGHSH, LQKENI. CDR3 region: CASSPNSGTGLGQPQHF. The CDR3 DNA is TGTGCCAGCTCACCAAACTCCGGGACAGGGTTGGGTCAGCCCCAGCATTTT.

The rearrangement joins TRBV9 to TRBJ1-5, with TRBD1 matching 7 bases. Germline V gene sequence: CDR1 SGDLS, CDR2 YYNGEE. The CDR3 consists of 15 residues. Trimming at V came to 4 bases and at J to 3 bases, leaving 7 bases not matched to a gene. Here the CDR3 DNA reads TGTGCCAGCAGCTTCAGGGGGGGTCTCAATCAGCCCCAGCATTTT. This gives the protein CASSFRGGLNQPQHF.

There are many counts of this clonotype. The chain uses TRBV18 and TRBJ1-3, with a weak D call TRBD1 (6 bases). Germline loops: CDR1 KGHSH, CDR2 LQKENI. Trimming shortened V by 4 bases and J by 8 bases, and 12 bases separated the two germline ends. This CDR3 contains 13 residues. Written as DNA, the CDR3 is TGTGCCAGCTCACTACTACAGGGAGACACCATATATTTT. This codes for CASSLLQGDTIYF.

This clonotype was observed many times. CDR3 sequence (DNA): TGCAGTGCGCGCCGAATGAGGGGAGGAGAGACCCAGTACTTC. It is translated as CSARRMRGGETQYF. The rearrangement links TRBV20-1 to TRBJ2-5; possibly TRBD2 for D (6 bases). V lost 6 bases to trimming and J lost 4 bases, with 18 bases between them. This CDR3 contains 14 residues. Looked up from germline, CDR1 is DFQATT and CDR2 is SNEGSKA (reference sequence).

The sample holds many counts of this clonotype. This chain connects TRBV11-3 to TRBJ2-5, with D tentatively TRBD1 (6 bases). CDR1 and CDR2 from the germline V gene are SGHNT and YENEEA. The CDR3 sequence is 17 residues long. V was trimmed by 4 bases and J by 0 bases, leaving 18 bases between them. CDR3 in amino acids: CASSSPYLGQYQETQYF. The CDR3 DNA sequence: TGTGCCAGCAGCTCACCCTACTTAGGACAGTACCAAGAGACCCAGTACTTC.

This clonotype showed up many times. CDR3 sequence reads: CASRLTGVITEAFF. The CDR3 DNA sequence: TGTGCCAGCAGGTTAACAGGGGTTATTACTGAAGCTTTCTTT. V gene TRBV12-3 or TRBV12-4 combines with J gene TRBJ1-1; 7 bases match TRBD1. Losses at the gene ends were 6 bases for V and 5 bases for J; bases not matched to a gene: 9. This CDR3 has 14 residues.

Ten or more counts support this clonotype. The CDR3 spells CASSSTPASYNEQFF. The CDR3 coding sequence is TGTGCCAGCAGCTCGACTCCTGCCTCCTACAATGAGCAGTTCTTC. The chain links TRBV7-3 to TRBJ2-1; D gene ambiguous. This CDR3 region has 15 residues. V gave up 4 bases and J gave up 0 bases, with 10 bases separating them. Per germline, CDR1 SGHTA and CDR2 FQGTGA. Full variable domain (rest looked up from reference TRBV7-3 and TRBJ2-1): GAGVSQTPSNKVTEKGKYVELRCDPISGHTALYWYRQSLGQGPEFLIYFQGTGAADDSGLPNDRFFAVRPEGSVSTLKIQRTERGDSAVYLCASSSTPASYNEQFFGPGTRLTVL.

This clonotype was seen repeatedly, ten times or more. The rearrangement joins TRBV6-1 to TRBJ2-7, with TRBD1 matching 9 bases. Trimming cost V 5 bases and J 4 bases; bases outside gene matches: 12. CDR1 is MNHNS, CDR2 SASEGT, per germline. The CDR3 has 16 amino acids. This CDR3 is CASSHPGQGLMYEQYF. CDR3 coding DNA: TGTGCCAGCAGTCACCCGGGACAGGGTCTTATGTACGAGCAGTACTTC.

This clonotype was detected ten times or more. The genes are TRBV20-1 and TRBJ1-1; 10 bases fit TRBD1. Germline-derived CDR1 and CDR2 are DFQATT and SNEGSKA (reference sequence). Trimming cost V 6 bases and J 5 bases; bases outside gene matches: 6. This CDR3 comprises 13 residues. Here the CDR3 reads CSATGQGVTEAFF. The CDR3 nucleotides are TGCAGTGCCACCGGACAGGGGGTGACTGAAGCTTTCTTT.

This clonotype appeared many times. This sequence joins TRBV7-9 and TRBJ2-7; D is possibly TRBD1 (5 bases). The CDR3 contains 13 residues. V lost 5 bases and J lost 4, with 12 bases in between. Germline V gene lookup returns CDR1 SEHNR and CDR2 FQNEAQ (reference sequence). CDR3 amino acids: CASSTTGTYEQYF. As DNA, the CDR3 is TGTGCCAGCAGCACTACAGGAACTTACGAGCAGTACTTC. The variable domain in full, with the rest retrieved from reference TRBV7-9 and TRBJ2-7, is DTGVSQNPRHKITKRGQNVTFRCDPISEHNRLYWYRQTLGQGPEFLTYFQNEAQLEKSRLLSDRFSAERPKGSFSTLEIQRTEQGDSAMYLCASSTTGTYEQYFGPGTRLTVT.

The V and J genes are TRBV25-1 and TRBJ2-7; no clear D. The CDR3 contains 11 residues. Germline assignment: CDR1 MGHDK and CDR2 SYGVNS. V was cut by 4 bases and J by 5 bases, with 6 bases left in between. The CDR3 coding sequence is TGTGCCAGCAGTGGAATCCACGAGCAGTACTTC. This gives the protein CASSGIHEQYF.

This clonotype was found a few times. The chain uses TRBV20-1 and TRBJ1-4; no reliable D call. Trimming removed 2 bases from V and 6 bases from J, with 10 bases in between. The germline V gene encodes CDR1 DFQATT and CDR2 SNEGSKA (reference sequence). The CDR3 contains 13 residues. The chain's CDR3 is CSARPGTDEKLFF. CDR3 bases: TGCAGTGCTAGACCGGGAACCGATGAAAAACTGTTTTTT.

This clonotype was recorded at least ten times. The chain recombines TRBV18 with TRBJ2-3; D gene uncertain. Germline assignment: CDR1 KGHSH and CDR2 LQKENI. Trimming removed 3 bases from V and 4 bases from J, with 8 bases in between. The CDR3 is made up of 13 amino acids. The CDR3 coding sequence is TGTGCCAGCTCACCCTCGATTCCAGATACGCAGTATTTT. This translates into CASSPSIPDTQYF. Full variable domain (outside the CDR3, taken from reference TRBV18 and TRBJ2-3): NAGVMQNPRHLVRRRGQEARLRCSPMKGHSHVYWYRQLPEEGLKFMVYLQKENIIDESGMPKERFSAEFPKEGPSILRIQQVVRGDSAAYFCASSPSIPDTQYFGPGTRLTVL.

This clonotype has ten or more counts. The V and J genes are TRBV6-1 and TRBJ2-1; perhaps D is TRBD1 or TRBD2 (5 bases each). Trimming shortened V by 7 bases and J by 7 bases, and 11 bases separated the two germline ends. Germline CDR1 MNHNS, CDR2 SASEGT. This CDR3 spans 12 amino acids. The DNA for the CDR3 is TGTGCCAGCAAGGGGACCGGGAATGAGCAGTTCTTC. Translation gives CASKGTGNEQFF.

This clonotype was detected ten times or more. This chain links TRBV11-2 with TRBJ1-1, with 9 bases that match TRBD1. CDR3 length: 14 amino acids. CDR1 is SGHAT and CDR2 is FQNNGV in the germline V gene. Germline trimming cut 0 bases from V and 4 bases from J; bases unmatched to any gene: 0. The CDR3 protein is CASSLETGGTEAFF. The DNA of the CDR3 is TGTGCCAGCAGCTTAGAGACAGGGGGCACTGAAGCTTTCTTT.

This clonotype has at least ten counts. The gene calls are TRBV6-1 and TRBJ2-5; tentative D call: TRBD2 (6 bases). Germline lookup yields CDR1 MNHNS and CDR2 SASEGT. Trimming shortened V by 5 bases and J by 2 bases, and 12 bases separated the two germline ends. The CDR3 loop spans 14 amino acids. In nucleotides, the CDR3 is TGTGCCAGCAGTTTTAAGGGAGGACAAGAGACCCAGTACTTC. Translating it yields CASSFKGGQETQYF.

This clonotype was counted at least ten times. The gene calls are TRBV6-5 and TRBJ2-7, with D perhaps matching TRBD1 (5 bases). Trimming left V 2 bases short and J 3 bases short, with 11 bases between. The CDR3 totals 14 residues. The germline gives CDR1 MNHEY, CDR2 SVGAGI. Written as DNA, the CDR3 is TGTGCCAGCAGTTACCGGCACACAGGCTACGAGCAGTACTTC. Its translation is CASSYRHTGYEQYF.

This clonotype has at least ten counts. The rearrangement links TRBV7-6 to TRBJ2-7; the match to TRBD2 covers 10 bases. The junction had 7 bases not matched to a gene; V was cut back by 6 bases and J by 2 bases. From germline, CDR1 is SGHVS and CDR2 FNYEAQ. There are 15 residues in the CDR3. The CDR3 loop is CASREGLAGAYEQYF. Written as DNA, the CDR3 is TGTGCCAGCAGGGAAGGTCTAGCGGGGGCCTACGAGCAGTACTTC.

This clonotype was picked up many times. DNA of the CDR3: TGTGCCAGCAGTCCGACCCTTGGGACTTTAGATACGCAGTATTTT. This sequence encodes CASSPTLGTLDTQYF. This rearrangement joins TRBV12-3 or TRBV12-4 to TRBJ2-3; a weak D match, TRBD2 (6 bases). V dropped 5 bases and J dropped 5 bases, with 17 bases sitting between them. The CDR3 loop spans 15 amino acids.

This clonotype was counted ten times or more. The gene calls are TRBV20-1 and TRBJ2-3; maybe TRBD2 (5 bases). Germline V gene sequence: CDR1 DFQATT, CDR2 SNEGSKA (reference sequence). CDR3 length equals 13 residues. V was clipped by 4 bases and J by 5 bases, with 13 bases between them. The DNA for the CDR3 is TGCAGTGCTAACGGAGGAATCGGAGATACGCAGTATTTT. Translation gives CSANGGIGDTQYF.

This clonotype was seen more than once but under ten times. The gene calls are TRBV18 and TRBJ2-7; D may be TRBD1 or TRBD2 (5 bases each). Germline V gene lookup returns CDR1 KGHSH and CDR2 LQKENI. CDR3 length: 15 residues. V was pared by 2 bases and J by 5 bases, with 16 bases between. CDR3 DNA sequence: TGTGCCAGCTCACCATTGTTCGGGGTGGGGGACGAGCAGTACTTC. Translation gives CASSPLFGVGDEQYF.

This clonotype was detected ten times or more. The CDR3 coding sequence is TGTGCCAGCAGCCAAGACCCGTCCCCGGGCCGAAATGAGCAGTTCTTC. Translating gives CASSQDPSPGRNEQFF. The V call is TRBV3-1, the J call TRBJ2-1; no reliable D call. CDR1 and CDR2 from the germline V gene are LGHDT and YNNKEL (reference sequence). Trimming pared 0 bases from V and 7 bases from J, leaving 16 bases between. The CDR3 runs 16 residues.